The rows below give T cell receptor beta chains drawn from one sample of a study of blood T cells in healthy people across ages. TCRdb reanalysed the 5' RACE reads using MiXCR and keeps one entry per CDR3 protein. The data contain some 1.4 million distinct CDR3 sequences, approximately 42% of them singletons. Sequenced: blood. These receptors were collected from a woman aged 18-29 years in good health. The CDR3 runs from the conserved cysteine through the conserved F or W. D genes are given only for firm matches. Part of the rows lack a size; the others show once, few, many or a class for expanded clones.

cdr3_aa	cdr3_nt	v_call	j_call	d_call	clone_size
CSARVSVAGLHTDTQYF	TGCAGTGCTAGAGTATCAGTAGCGGGGCTCCACACAGATACGCAGTATTTT	TRBV20-1	TRBJ2-3	TRBD2	.
CASSFTQGGEAFF	TGTGCCAGCAGTTTCACCCAGGGCGGTGAAGCTTTCTTT	TRBV28	TRBJ1-1	.	few
CASSFKNYEQYF	TGTGCCAGCAGCTTCAAGAACTACGAGCAGTACTTC	TRBV7-2	TRBJ2-7	.	many
CAISESSGRRYEQYF	TGTGCCATCAGTGAGTCTAGCGGGAGGAGGTACGAGCAGTACTTC	TRBV10-3	TRBJ2-7	TRBD2	.
CASSTLGEQYF	TGCGCCAGCAGCACCCTCGGCGAGCAGTACTTC	TRBV4-1	TRBJ2-7	.	.
CASRRDRGETQYF	TGTGCCAGCAGACGAGACAGGGGCGAGACCCAGTACTTC	TRBV7-2	TRBJ2-5	TRBD1	few
CASSLTEDEKLFF	TGTGCCAGCAGCTTAACCGAGGATGAAAAACTGTTTTTT	TRBV7-9	TRBJ1-4	.	.
CASQGESYNSPLHF	TGTGCCAGCCAGGGTGAGTCCTATAATTCACCCCTCCACTTT	TRBV9	TRBJ1-6	.	few
CASSFKDASNYEQYF	TGTGCCAGCAGTTTTAAGGACGCGTCAAACTACGAGCAGTACTTC	TRBV12-3/TRBV12-4	TRBJ2-7	.	few
CAISAPEGGIQYF	TGTGCCATCAGCGCCCCGGAGGGAGGCATTCAGTACTTC	TRBV10-3	TRBJ2-4	.	.
CAISPTSGGPREQYF	TGTGCCATCAGTCCGACTAGCGGGGGCCCTCGGGAGCAGTACTTC	TRBV10-3	TRBJ2-7	TRBD2	few
CASSGLQRGGGNEQFF	TGTGCCAGCAGCGGATTGCAGCGGGGGGGCGGGAATGAGCAGTTCTTC	TRBV3-1	TRBJ2-1	TRBD2	.
CASSLSAGDYGYTF	TGTGCCAGCAGCTTAAGCGCCGGGGACTATGGCTACACCTTC	TRBV7-3	TRBJ1-2	.	.
CASSSLHRAPGPQHF	TGTGCCAGCAGCTCTCTTCACAGGGCCCCCGGGCCCCAGCATTTT	TRBV7-9	TRBJ1-5	.	.
CASSLGFSRREIVYTNEQFF	TGTGCCAGCAGCCTGGGGTTTAGCCGGCGGGAGATAGTATATACGAATGAGCAGTTCTTC	TRBV7-6	TRBJ2-1	TRBD2	few
CASSLRDTRTGRSSGNTIYF	TGCGCCAGCAGCTTAAGAGATACTCGGACAGGCCGATCCTCTGGAAACACCATATATTTT	TRBV5-1	TRBJ1-3	TRBD1	.
CASSYGTSGPYRETQYF	TGTGCCAGCAGTTACGGGACTAGCGGACCCTATAGAGAGACCCAGTACTTC	TRBV6-5	TRBJ2-5	TRBD2	.
CASSLWAGYEQYF	TGTGCCAGCAGTTTATGGGCGGGCTACGAGCAGTACTTC	TRBV27	TRBJ2-7	.	.
CASSRLAGEGFF	TGTGCCAGCAGTAGACTAGCGGGAGAGGGGTTCTTC	TRBV12-3/TRBV12-4	TRBJ2-1	TRBD2	.
CASSDSGTSGYEQYF	TGTGCCAGCAGTGATTCCGGGACTAGCGGTTACGAGCAGTACTTC	TRBV25-1	TRBJ2-7	TRBD2	few
CAISARGSSSYEQYF	TGTGCCATCAGTGCCAGGGGATCATCGAGCTACGAGCAGTACTTC	TRBV10-3	TRBJ2-7	.	.
CASSPGEGSDTEAFF	TGTGCCAGCAGCCCAGGAGAGGGATCCGACACTGAAGCTTTCTTT	TRBV7-6	TRBJ1-1	.	.
CASSAPTSPDTQYF	TGTGCCAGCAGTGCCCCGACTAGCCCAGATACGCAGTATTTT	TRBV6-1	TRBJ2-3	TRBD2	few
CASSPPYAGPGSAKNIQYF	TGTGCCAGCTCACCACCTTATGCGGGACCAGGTTCGGCCAAAAACATTCAGTACTTC	TRBV18	TRBJ2-4	.	.
CASSFPLYNEQFF	TGTGCCAGCAGCTTCCCCCTCTACAATGAGCAGTTCTTC	TRBV7-2	TRBJ2-1	.	few
CSVEGGREGGTDTQYF	TGCAGCGTTGAAGGCGGCAGGGAGGGAGGCACAGATACGCAGTATTTT	TRBV29-1	TRBJ2-3	TRBD2	.
CSVGTGSGANVLTF	TGCAGCGTGGGAACAGGGTCCGGGGCCAACGTCCTGACTTTC	TRBV29-1	TRBJ2-6	.	.
CASSLELGGAPHNYGYTF	TGTGCCAGCAGTTTAGAGCTGGGGGGGGCGCCCCATAACTATGGCTACACCTTC	TRBV12-3/TRBV12-4	TRBJ1-2	.	.
CSARVVGSLIEKLFF	TGCAGTGCTAGAGTAGTAGGGTCCCTTATTGAAAAACTGTTTTTT	TRBV20-1	TRBJ1-4	.	.
CATSLGLPYEQYF	TGTGCCACCAGCCTAGGGTTACCCTACGAGCAGTACTTC	TRBV15	TRBJ2-7	.	.
CSAILRRPDEQFF	TGCAGTGCCATCCTCAGGAGACCCGATGAGCAGTTCTTC	TRBV20-1	TRBJ2-1	.	few
CASRLGLAGTDTQYF	TGTGCCAGCAGACTCGGACTAGCGGGAACAGATACGCAGTATTTT	TRBV12-3/TRBV12-4	TRBJ2-3	TRBD2	few
CASSANQGYSGYTF	TGTGCCAGCAGCGCTAACCAGGGGTACAGTGGCTACACCTTC	TRBV7-9	TRBJ1-2	.	.
CSARDVRETQYF	TGCAGTGCTAGAGACGTGAGGGAGACCCAGTACTTC	TRBV20-1	TRBJ2-5	.	.
CASSARVNSETQYF	TGTGCCAGCAGCGCACGGGTCAATTCAGAGACCCAGTACTTC	TRBV7-9	TRBJ2-5	.	.
CASRTQGQGTSYEQYF	TGTGCCAGCAGGACTCAGGGACAGGGAACCTCCTACGAGCAGTACTTC	TRBV12-3/TRBV12-4	TRBJ2-7	TRBD1	.
CASSPATGVREKLFF	TGTGCCAGCAGTCCCGCCACAGGGGTCCGTGAAAAACTGTTTTTT	TRBV28	TRBJ1-4	TRBD1	.
CSVASLGTNKEKLFF	TGCAGCGTTGCATCGTTAGGGACGAATAAGGAAAAACTGTTTTTT	TRBV29-1	TRBJ1-4	.	.
CASSSSGPAGGKQFF	TGCGCCAGCAGTTCAAGCGGACCAGCGGGGGGTAAGCAGTTCTTC	TRBV5-1	TRBJ2-1	TRBD2	.
CASGVGGRGTGELFF	TGTGCTAGCGGAGTGGGGGGGCGCGGCACCGGGGAGCTGTTTTTT	TRBV7-7	TRBJ2-2	.	once
CASSLADRNTEAFF	TGTGCCAGCAGCTTAGCCGACAGGAACACTGAAGCTTTCTTT	TRBV13	TRBJ1-1	.	.